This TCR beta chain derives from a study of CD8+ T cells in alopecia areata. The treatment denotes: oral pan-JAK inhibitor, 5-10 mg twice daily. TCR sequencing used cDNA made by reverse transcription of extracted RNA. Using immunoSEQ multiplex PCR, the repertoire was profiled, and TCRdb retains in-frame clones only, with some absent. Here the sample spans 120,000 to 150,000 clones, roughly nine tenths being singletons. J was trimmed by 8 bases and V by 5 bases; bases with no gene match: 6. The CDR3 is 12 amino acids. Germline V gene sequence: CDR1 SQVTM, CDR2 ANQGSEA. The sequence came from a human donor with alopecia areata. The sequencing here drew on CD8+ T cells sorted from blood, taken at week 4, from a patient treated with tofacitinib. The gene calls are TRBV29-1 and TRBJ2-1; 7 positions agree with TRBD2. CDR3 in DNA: TGCAGCGTTCGGGGACTAAGACATGAGCAGTTCTTC. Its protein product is CSVRGLRHEQFF.